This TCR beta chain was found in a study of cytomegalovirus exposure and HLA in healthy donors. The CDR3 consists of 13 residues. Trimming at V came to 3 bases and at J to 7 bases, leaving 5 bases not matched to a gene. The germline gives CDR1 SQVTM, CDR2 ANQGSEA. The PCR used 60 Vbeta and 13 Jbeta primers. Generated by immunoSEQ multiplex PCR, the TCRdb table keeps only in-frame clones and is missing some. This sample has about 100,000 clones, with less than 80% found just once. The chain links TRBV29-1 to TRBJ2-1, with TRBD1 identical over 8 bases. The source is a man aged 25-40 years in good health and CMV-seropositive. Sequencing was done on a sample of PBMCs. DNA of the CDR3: TGCAGCGTTGACCAGGGGGCGCGAAATGAGCAGTTCTTC. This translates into CSVDQGARNEQFF.